This record looks at one T cell receptor beta chain sequence and its context. Its specificity is unknown. The data derive from a study of T cell repertoires in cytomegalovirus infection. About the study: Public TCR beta signature analysis indicated the presence of both CMV infection and matching HLA type. Findings and caveats of the study: Carriage of CMV together with the relevant HLA was identifiable through cumulative public TCR beta family frequency.

This CDR3 region has 15 residues. The germline V gene has CDR1 KGHSH and CDR2 LQKENI. Trimming removed 6 bases from V and 7 bases from J, with 18 bases in between. Using its own MiXCR run on the reads, TCRdb lists one record per CDR3 protein. This table has tens of thousands of distinct CDR3 sequences, around half appearing once. Sequencing used CD8+ T cells from cultured PBMCs, obtained from culture after CMV antigen stimulation. This TCR was recovered from a human donor in good health (CMV status not recorded). Some clones in this sample may be carry-over from other donors' samples. The chain is built from TRBV18 and TRBJ1-4; possibly TRBD1 for D (6 bases). CDR3 loop: CASSTEQGRGEKLFF. CDR3 bases: TGTGCCAGCTCGACGGAACAGGGACGGGGTGAAAAACTGTTTTTT.